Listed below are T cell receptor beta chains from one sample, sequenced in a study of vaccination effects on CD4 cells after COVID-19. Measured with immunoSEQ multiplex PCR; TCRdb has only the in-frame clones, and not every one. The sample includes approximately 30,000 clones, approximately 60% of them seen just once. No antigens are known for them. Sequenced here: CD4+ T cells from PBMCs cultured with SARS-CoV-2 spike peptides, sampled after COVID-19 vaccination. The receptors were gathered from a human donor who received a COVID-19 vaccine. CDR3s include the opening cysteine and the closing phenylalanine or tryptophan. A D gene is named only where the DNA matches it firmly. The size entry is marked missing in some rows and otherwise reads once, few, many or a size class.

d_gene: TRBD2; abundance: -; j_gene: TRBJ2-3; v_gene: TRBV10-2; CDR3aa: CASSDGGGGTDTQYF; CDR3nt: TGCGCCAGCAGTGATGGGGGAGGGGGCACAGATACGCAGTATTTT
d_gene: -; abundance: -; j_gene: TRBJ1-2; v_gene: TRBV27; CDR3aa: CASGRLYLGRVYGYTF; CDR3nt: TGTGCCAGCGGACGGTTATATCTGGGGCGGGTCTATGGCTACACCTTC
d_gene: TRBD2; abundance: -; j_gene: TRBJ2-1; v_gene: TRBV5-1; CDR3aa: CASSGGTSGAYNEQFF; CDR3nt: TGCGCCAGCAGCGGCGGGACTAGCGGGGCCTACAATGAGCAGTTCTTC
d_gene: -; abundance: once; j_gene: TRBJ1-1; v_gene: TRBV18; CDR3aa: CASSPPTGANAFF; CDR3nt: TGTGCCAGCTCACCACCGACGGGGGCTAATGCTTTCTTT
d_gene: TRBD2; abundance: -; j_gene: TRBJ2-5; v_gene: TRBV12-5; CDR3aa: CASGLGVAGVETQYF; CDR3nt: TGTGCTAGTGGTTTAGGTGTAGCGGGAGTAGAGACCCAGTACTTC
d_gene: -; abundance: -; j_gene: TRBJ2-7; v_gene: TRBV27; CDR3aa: CASSFSPNVWTQYF; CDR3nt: TGTGCCAGCAGTTTCTCGCCCAACGTCTGGACGCAGTACTTC
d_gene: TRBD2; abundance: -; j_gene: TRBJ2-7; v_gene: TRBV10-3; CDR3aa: CAIRSGGYGEQYF; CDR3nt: TGTGCCATCAGGTCCGGGGGGTATGGGGAGCAGTACTTC
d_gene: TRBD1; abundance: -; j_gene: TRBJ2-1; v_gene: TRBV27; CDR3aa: CASSPGTGAKGEQFF; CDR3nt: TGTGCCAGCAGTCCAGGGACAGGGGCAAAAGGTGAGCAGTTCTTC
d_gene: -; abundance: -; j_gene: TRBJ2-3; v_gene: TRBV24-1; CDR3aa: CATSDYTGSTDTQYF; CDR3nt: TGTGCCACCAGTGATTATACTGGTTCCACAGATACGCAGTATTTT
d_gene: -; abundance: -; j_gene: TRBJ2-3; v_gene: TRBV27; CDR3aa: CASRRTALAPTTDTQYF; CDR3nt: TGTGCCAGCAGACGAACGGCTTTAGCCCCTACCACAGATACGCAGTATTTT
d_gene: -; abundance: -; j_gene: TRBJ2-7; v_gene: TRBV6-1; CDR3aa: CASSEALRQAPAGEQYF; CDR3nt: TGTGCCAGCAGTGAAGCCCTCCGACAGGCCCCTGCTGGCGAGCAGTACTTC
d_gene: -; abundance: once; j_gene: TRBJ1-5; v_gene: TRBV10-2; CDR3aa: CASSESRGALGNQPQHF; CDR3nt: TGCGCCAGCAGTGAGTCAAGGGGGGCCCTTGGCAATCAGCCCCAGCATTTT
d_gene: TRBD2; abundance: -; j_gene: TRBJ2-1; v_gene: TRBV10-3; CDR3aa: CASRVAGSSYNEQFF; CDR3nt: TGTGCCTCCAGGGTAGCGGGATCCTCCTACAATGAGCAGTTCTTC
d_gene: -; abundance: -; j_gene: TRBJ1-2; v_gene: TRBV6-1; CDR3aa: CASRETRAPDSSNYGYTF; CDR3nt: TGTGCCAGCAGGGAAACGCGGGCTCCGGACAGTTCTAACTATGGCTACACCTTC
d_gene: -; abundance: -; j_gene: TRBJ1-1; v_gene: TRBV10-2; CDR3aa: CASSERSGAEAFF; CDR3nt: TGCGCCAGCAGTGAGAGGTCGGGCGCTGAAGCTTTCTTT
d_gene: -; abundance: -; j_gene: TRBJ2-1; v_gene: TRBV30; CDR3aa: CAFSAAGFEQFF; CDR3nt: TGTGCCTTTTCCGCGGCTGGTTTTGAGCAGTTCTTC
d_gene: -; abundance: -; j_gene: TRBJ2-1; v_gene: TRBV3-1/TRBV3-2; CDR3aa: CASGGYSYNEQFF; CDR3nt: TGTGCCAGCGGGGGATACTCCTACAATGAGCAGTTCTTC
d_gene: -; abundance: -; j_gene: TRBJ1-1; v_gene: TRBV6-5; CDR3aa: CASSWGQNTEAFF; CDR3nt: TGTGCCAGCAGCTGGGGACAGAACACTGAAGCTTTCTTT
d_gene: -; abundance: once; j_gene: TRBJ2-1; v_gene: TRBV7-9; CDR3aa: CASSLSSNEQFF; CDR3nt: TGTGCCAGCAGCCTCAGTAGCAATGAGCAGTTCTTC
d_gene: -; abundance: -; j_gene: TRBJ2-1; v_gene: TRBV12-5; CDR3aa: CASGPPGYNEQFF; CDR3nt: TGTGCTAGTGGTCCACCAGGGTACAATGAGCAGTTCTTC
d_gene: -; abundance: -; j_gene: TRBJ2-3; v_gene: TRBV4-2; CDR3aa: CASSRRGDRLTDTQYF; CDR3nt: TGTGCCAGCAGCCGTAGGGGGGACAGACTCACAGATACGCAGTATTTT
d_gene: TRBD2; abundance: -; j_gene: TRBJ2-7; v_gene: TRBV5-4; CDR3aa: CASSLGASGSYYEQYF; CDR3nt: TGTGCCAGCAGCTTGGGGGCTAGCGGGAGTTACTACGAGCAGTACTTC
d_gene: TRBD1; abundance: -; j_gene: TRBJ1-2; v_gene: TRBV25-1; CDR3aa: CASSEASGGNYGYTF; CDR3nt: TGTGCCAGCAGTGAGGCGTCAGGGGGCAACTATGGCTACACCTTC
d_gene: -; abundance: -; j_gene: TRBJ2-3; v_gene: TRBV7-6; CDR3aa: CASGLNGGLSTDTQYF; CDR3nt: TGTGCCAGCGGCCTTAATGGGGGTTTGAGCACAGATACGCAGTATTTT
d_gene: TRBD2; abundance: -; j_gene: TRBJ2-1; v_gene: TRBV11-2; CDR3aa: CASSLVRGGYNEQFF; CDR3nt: TGTGCCAGCAGCTTAGTCCGGGGGGGCTACAATGAGCAGTTCTTC
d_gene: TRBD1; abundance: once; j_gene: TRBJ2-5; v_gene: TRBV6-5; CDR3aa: CASSYATGGETQYF; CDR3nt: TGTGCCAGCAGTTACGCAACAGGGGGCGAGACCCAGTACTTC
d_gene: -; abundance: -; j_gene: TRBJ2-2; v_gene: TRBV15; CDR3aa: CATSRDKTGGELFF; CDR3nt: TGTGCCACCAGCAGAGATAAGACTGGCGGGGAGCTGTTTTTT
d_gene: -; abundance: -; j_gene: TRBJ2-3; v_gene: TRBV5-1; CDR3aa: CASSSGPGADTQYF; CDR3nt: TGCGCCAGCAGCTCCGGGCCCGGCGCAGATACGCAGTATTTT
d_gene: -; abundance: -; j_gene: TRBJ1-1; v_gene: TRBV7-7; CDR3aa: CASENRNTEAFF; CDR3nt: TGTGCCAGCGAAAATAGGAACACTGAAGCTTTCTTT
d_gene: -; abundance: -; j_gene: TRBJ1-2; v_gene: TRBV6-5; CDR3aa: CASRYQANYGYTF; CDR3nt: TGTGCCAGCAGATACCAGGCCAACTATGGCTACACCTTC
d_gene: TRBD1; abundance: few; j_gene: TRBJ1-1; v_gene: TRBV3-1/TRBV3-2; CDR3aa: CASGQLQGGTEAFF; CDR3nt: TGTGCCAGCGGCCAGCTCCAGGGGGGCACTGAAGCTTTCTTT
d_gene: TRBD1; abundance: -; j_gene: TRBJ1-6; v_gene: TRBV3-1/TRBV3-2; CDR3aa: CASSQETGVSPLHF; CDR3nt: TGTGCCAGCAGCCAAGAAACAGGGGTATCACCCCTCCACTTT
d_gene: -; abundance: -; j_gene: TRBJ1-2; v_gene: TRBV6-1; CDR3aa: CASSDLGEANYGYTF; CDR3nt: TGTGCCAGCAGTGATCTGGGAGAAGCTAACTATGGCTACACCTTC
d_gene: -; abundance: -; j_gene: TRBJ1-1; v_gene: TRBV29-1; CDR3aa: CSVEDYMNTEAFF; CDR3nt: TGCAGCGTTGAAGATTACATGAACACTGAAGCTTTCTTT
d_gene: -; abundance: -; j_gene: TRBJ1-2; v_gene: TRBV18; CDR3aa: CASSPGQFSNYGYTF; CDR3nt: TGTGCCAGCTCACCTGGACAGTTTTCTAACTATGGCTACACCTTC
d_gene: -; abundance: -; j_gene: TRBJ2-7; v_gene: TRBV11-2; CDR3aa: CASSSSPTNSYEQYF; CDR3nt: TGTGCCAGCAGCTCCTCCCCTACCAACTCCTACGAGCAGTACTTC
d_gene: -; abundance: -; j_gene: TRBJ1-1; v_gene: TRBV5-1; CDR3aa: CASSLGWGENTEAFF; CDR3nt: TGCGCCAGCAGCTTGGGTTGGGGTGAAAACACTGAAGCTTTCTTT
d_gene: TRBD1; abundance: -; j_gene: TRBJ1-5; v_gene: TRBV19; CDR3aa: CASRVRDRGEPQHF; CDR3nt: TGTGCCAGTAGGGTCCGGGACAGGGGGGAGCCCCAGCATTTT
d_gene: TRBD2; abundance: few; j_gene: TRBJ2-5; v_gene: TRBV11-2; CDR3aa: CASSIQSGTSGKTQYF; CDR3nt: TGTGCCAGCAGCATACAAAGTGGGACTAGCGGCAAGACCCAGTACTTC
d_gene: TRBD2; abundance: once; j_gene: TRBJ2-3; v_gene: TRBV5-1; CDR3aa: CASSPGLATDTQYF; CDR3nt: TGCGCCAGCAGCCCCGGACTAGCCACAGATACGCAGTATTTT
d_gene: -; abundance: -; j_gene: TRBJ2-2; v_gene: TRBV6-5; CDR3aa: CASSLAGAGELFF; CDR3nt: TGTGCCAGCAGTCTCGCAGGGGCCGGGGAGCTGTTTTTT
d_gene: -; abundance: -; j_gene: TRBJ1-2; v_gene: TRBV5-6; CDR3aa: CASLGGTNYGYTF; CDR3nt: TGTGCCAGCCTGGGAGGAACTAACTATGGCTACACCTTC
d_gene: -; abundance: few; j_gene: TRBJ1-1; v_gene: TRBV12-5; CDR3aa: CASGLLESWEGDTEAFF; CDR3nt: TGTGCTAGTGGTTTGCTAGAATCTTGGGAGGGCGACACTGAAGCTTTCTTT
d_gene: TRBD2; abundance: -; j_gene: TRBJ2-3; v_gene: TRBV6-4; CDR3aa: CASSDSSGGADTQYF; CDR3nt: TGTGCCAGCAGTGACTCTAGCGGGGGGGCCGATACGCAGTATTTT
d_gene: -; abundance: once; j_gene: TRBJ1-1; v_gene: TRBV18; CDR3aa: CASSPSDTRGAFF; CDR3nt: TGTGCCAGCTCACCATCTGACACCAGAGGCGCTTTCTTT
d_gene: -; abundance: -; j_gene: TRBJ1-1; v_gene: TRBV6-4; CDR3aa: CASRVGRMNTEAFF; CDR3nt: TGTGCCAGCAGGGTGGGACGGATGAACACTGAAGCTTTCTTT
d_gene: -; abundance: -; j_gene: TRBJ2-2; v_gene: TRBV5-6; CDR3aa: CASSSAYRDTGELFF; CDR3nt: TGTGCCAGCAGCTCGGCTTACAGGGACACCGGGGAGCTGTTTTTT
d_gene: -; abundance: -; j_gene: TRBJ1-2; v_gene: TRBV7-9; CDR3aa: CASSSLSGVRHYGYTF; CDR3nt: TGTGCCAGCAGCTCCCTGTCAGGGGTTCGCCACTATGGCTACACCTTC